The 29 T cell receptor beta chains reported below all come from one sample, sequenced in a study of cytomegalovirus exposure and HLA in healthy donors. Profiled with immunoSEQ multiplex PCR; TCRdb holds only in-frame clones, not every one. The sample lists about 360,000 clones, about nine tenths seen once, with roughly 0.82% in the top ten. The sample was PBMCs. Receptors originate from a woman between 18 and 30 years old in good health and CMV-seronegative.

The chain links TRBV4-1 to TRBJ1-1, with TRBD1 matching over 9 bases. Germline lookup yields CDR1 MGHRA and CDR2 YSYEKL. The J segment lost 2 bases and the V segment lost 1 base, leaving 8 bases of the junction unmatched. The CDR3 runs to 17 residues. The CDR3 DNA follows: TGCGCCAGCAGCCAAGGGACAGGGGCCACCCAAAACACTGAAGCTTTCTTT. Protein: CASSQGTGATQNTEAFF.

The genes are TRBV4-1 and TRBJ2-7; perhaps TRBD1 as D (6 bases). This CDR3 spans 20 amino acids. Trimming removed 4 bases from V and 0 bases from J, with 28 bases in between. Germline CDR1 is MGHRA and CDR2 is YSYEKL. CDR3: CASSRGLLERSLLSSYEQYF. CDR3 nucleotides: TGCGCCAGCAGCCGGGGGCTTTTAGAGCGGAGCTTACTGAGCTCCTACGAGCAGTACTTC.

This clone was seen once. The rearrangement joins TRBV6-1 to TRBJ2-1, with D maybe TRBD2 (6 bases). V lost 1 base and J 4 bases, leaving 14 bases between the germline ends. Germline lookup yields CDR1 MNHNS and CDR2 SASEGT. This CDR3 contains 16 residues. This CDR3 is CASSEGRGSMYNEQFF. CDR3 nucleotide sequence: TGTGCCAGCAGTGAAGGACGGGGGTCGATGTACAATGAGCAGTTCTTC.

The chain recombines TRBV9 with TRBJ2-7, with a possible D match to TRBD2 (6 bases). Germline CDR1 reads SGDLS; CDR2 reads YYNGEE. This CDR3 contains 15 residues. The V end was cut by 0 bases, the J end by 0 bases, with 10 bases between. CDR3 nucleotide sequence: TGTGCCAGCAGCGTAGGTTCCGGGAGCTCCTACGAGCAGTACTTC. As protein: CASSVGSGSSYEQYF.

The chain employs TRBV5-1 and TRBJ1-3; D ambiguous. The germline V and J ends were trimmed by 4 bases and 0 bases, with 11 bases remaining between them. This CDR3 region has 15 residues. Germline V gives CDR1 SGHRS, CDR2 YFSETQ. This CDR3 is CASSPDTSSGNTIYF. The CDR3 nucleotides read TGCGCCAGCAGCCCCGACACGAGCTCTGGAAACACCATATATTTT.

The rearrangement links TRBV6-6 to TRBJ2-3; D is perhaps TRBD2 (5 bases). The CDR3 sequence is 13 residues long. Per the germline V gene, CDR1 is MNHNY and CDR2 is SVGAGI (reference sequence). V was clipped by 4 bases and J by 6 bases, with 11 bases between them. The CDR3 reads CASSFGRADTQYF. The CDR3, as DNA: TGTGCCAGCAGTTTCGGGCGGGCGGATACGCAGTATTTT.

There are a few counts of this clone. The chain has TRBV7-2 and TRBJ1-2; unclear D gene. The CDR3 loop spans 12 amino acids. V was clipped by 2 bases and J by 8 bases, with 9 bases between them. The V gene's germline CDR1 is SGHTA and CDR2 FQGNSA. The CDR3 nucleotides read TGTGCCAGCAGCTTACCGGGGAGCGGCTACACCTTC. Protein: CASSLPGSGYTF.

This clone was picked up one time. The chain uses TRBV27 and TRBJ2-7; TRBD2 matches 8 bases. The CDR3 is 15 residues long. The V and J ends lost 7 bases and 2 bases, in that order; junction bases with no gene match: 10. Germline V gene data show CDR1 as MNHEY and CDR2 as SMNVEV (reference sequence). The CDR3 DNA reads as TGTGCCAGCACCATCTCGGGAGGGTACCCCTACGAGCAGTACTTC. It translates to CASTISGGYPYEQYF.

This clone is a singleton in its sample. The chain recombines TRBV27 with TRBJ1-5, with D possibly being TRBD1 (6 bases). The CDR3 sequence is 15 residues long. The germline V gene has CDR1 MNHEY and CDR2 SMNVEV (reference sequence). Deletions cut 3 bases from V and 3 bases from J, with 12 bases between. The CDR3 DNA sequence: TGTGCCAGCAGTTTGCAAGGACAGATCAATCAGCCCCAGCATTTT. As protein: CASSLQGQINQPQHF.

The chain employs TRBV28 and TRBJ2-7; weak D call: TRBD1 (6 bases). Germline assignment: CDR1 MDHEN and CDR2 SYDVKM. The CDR3 contains 15 residues. Trimming removed 6 bases from V and 3 bases from J, with 18 bases in between. CDR3: CASSLTGTPGYEQYF. In nucleotides, the CDR3 is TGTGCCAGCAGCTTGACCGGGACACCCGGCTACGAGCAGTACTTC.

This clone came up a few times. The genes are TRBV7-9 and TRBJ2-2; no definite D call. Germline CDR1 SEHNR, CDR2 FQNEAQ (reference sequence). The CDR3 runs 14 residues. Trimming removed 0 bases from V and 0 bases from J, with 2 bases in between. CDR3 bases: TGTGCCAGCAGCTTAGCCACGAACACCGGGGAGCTGTTTTTT. This codes for CASSLATNTGELFF.

This clone was seen once. The rearrangement uses TRBV27 and TRBJ1-1; the D gene is possibly TRBD1 (6 bases). The germline CDR1 and CDR2 sequences are MNHEY and SMNVEV (reference sequence). V was pared by 2 bases and J by 1 base, with 8 bases between. The CDR3 loop spans 14 amino acids. CDR3 protein: CASSLLGGNTEAFF. CDR3 coding DNA: TGTGCCAGCAGTTTACTAGGGGGGAACACTGAAGCTTTCTTT.

This clone has a handful of counts. The genes are TRBV4-1 and TRBJ2-7; D ambiguous. Trimming left V 0 bases short and J 6 bases short, with 18 bases between. Germline assignment: CDR1 MGHRA and CDR2 YSYEKL. This CDR3 region has 16 residues. The DNA of the CDR3 is TGCGCCAGCAGCCAAGAGGGTGTCCGTGCCTGGAGCGAGCAGTACTTC. As protein: CASSQEGVRAWSEQYF.

The CDR3 loop reads CASSVGRGNGGELFF. The CDR3 bases are TGCGCCAGCAGTGTCGGCCGGGGGAATGGCGGGGAGCTGTTTTTT. This sequence joins TRBV10-1 and TRBJ2-2, with D perhaps TRBD2 (6 bases). With 4 bases removed from V and 7 bases from J, the gap between germline ends came to 16 bases. Germline lookup yields CDR1 WNHNN and CDR2 SYGVQD (reference sequence). This CDR3 comprises 15 residues.

This chain uses TRBV7-9 with TRBJ2-7, with TRBD2 matching over 7 bases. CDR1 is SEHNR and CDR2 is FQNEAQ in the germline V gene (reference sequence). The J segment lost 1 base and the V segment lost 6 bases, leaving 12 bases of the junction unmatched. This CDR3 is built from 16 residues. CDR3 nucleotide sequence: TGTGCCAGCAGTTCCCCTAGGGAGGGCCCATCCTACGAGCAGTACTTC. Protein product: CASSSPREGPSYEQYF.

The chain combines TRBV6-5 with TRBJ2-1; the D gene is possibly TRBD1 (5 bases). Trimming took off 2 bases at V and 2 bases at J, with 7 bases between the two ends. Germline CDR1 is MNHEY and CDR2 is SVGAGI. There are 14 residues in the CDR3. CDR3 amino acids: CASSYTGPYNEQFF. CDR3 bases: TGTGCCAGCAGTTACACAGGACCCTACAATGAGCAGTTCTTC.

As to this clone: Other DNA sequences of this sample code for an identical CDR3. The chain has TRBV7-9 and TRBJ2-3, with 9 bases fitting TRBD2. The CDR3 contains 15 residues. V was pared by 2 bases and J by 0 bases, with 0 bases of the junction left unmatched. Germline CDR1 and CDR2: SEHNR and FQNEAQ (reference sequence). CDR3 residues: CASSLLAGSTDTQYF. As DNA, the CDR3 is TGTGCCAGCAGCTTACTAGCGGGGAGCACAGATACGCAGTATTTT.

The chain uses TRBV2 and TRBJ2-1, with TRBD2 matching over 10 bases. There are 13 residues in the CDR3. The germline V gene encodes CDR1 SNHLY and CDR2 FYNNEI. Unmatched junction bases numbered 5, after V lost 5 bases and J lost 10 bases. The CDR3 bases are TGTGCCAGCAGTCTAGCGGGAGATAGGGAGCAGTTCTTC. This gives the protein CASSLAGDREQFF.

This chain connects TRBV7-9 to TRBJ1-1, with D tentatively TRBD1 (5 bases). Germline V gene lookup returns CDR1 SEHNR and CDR2 FQNEAQ (reference sequence). V was clipped by 5 bases and J by 0 bases, with 10 bases between them. This CDR3 has 14 residues. The CDR3 is CASSPNRMNTEAFF. DNA for the CDR3: TGTGCCAGCAGCCCCAACAGGATGAACACTGAAGCTTTCTTT.

This chain uses TRBV19 with TRBJ1-2; 10 bases are a match to TRBD1. The CDR3 spans 14 residues. Germline loops: CDR1 LNHDA, CDR2 SQIVND (reference sequence). The J segment lost 3 bases and the V segment lost 6 bases, leaving 4 bases of the junction unmatched. The CDR3 protein is CASRQGQGYYGYTF. CDR3 coding DNA: TGTGCCAGTAGGCAGGGACAGGGGTACTATGGCTACACCTTC.

V is TRBV7-8 and J is TRBJ2-1; TRBD2 matches 10 bases. Germline CDR1 is SGHVS and CDR2 is FQNEAQ. V shed 8 bases, J shed 0 bases, and the junction held 7 bases outside the gene matches. The CDR3 has 16 residues. CDR3 sequence reads: CASGGSGGHSYNEQFF. CDR3 nucleotides: TGTGCCAGCGGCGGTAGCGGGGGGCACTCCTACAATGAGCAGTTCTTC.

The rearrangement links TRBV5-1 to TRBJ2-1, with 8 nucleotides matching TRBD1. V lost 4 bases and J lost 6; bases outside the gene matches: 6. The CDR3 contains 14 residues. Germline V gene data show CDR1 as SGHRS and CDR2 as YFSETQ. This chain's CDR3 is CASSLTQGVNEQFF. In nucleotides, the CDR3 is TGCGCCAGCAGCCTGACACAGGGGGTCAATGAGCAGTTCTTC.

The sample holds a few counts of this clone. The rearrangement links TRBV5-1 to TRBJ1-2; D is unclear. The CDR3 spans 14 residues. Germline V lookup: CDR1 SGHRS, CDR2 YFSETQ. V was pared by 3 bases and J by 6 bases, with 15 bases between. The CDR3 reads CASSSSGSINGYTF. CDR3 in DNA: TGCGCCAGCAGCTCCTCAGGCAGCATCAATGGCTACACCTTC. Full variable domain (rest looked up from reference TRBV5-1 and TRBJ1-2): KAGVTQTPRYLIKTRGQQVTLSCSPISGHRSVSWYQQTPGQGLQFLFEYFSETQRNKGNFPGRFSGRQFSNSRSEMNVSTLELGDSALYLCASSSSGSINGYTFGSGTRLTVV.

V is TRBV11-2 and J is TRBJ2-5, with TRBD1 as a possible D gene (6 bases). V dropped 2 bases and J dropped 4 bases, with 23 bases sitting between them. This CDR3 region has 18 residues. Germline CDR1 and CDR2: SGHAT and FQNNGV. The CDR3 protein is CASSLFFGISGHPETQYF. The CDR3 DNA sequence: TGTGCCAGCAGCTTATTCTTTGGGATATCGGGACACCCAGAGACCCAGTACTTC.

The chain has TRBV7-2 and TRBJ2-7; D is perhaps TRBD2 (7 bases). Trimming stripped 1 base from V and 5 bases from J, with 15 bases between. The CDR3 is 15 amino acids. Germline V gene data show CDR1 as SGHTA and CDR2 as FQGNSA. The CDR3 DNA reads TGTGCCAGCAGCTTAGAGGGGGGGAGGACCCACGAGCAGTACTTC. It specifies CASSLEGGRTHEQYF.

The chain recombines TRBV28 with TRBJ1-4; the match to TRBD1 covers 7 bases. The length of the CDR3 is 14 residues. Looked up from germline, CDR1 is MDHEN and CDR2 is SYDVKM. V shed 6 bases and J 7 bases; nucleotides not matched to a gene: 8. The CDR3 is CASRLDRVREKLFF. The DNA for the CDR3 is TGTGCCAGCAGACTAGACAGGGTACGTGAAAAACTGTTTTTT.

The J gene is TRBJ2-5, the V gene TRBV19; D is ambiguous. Germline values: CDR1 LNHDA, CDR2 SQIVND (reference sequence). The CDR3 contains 15 residues. Trimming pared 3 bases from V and 3 bases from J, leaving 14 bases between. The CDR3 loop is CASSMGRLLKETQYF. In DNA, the CDR3 is TGTGCCAGTAGTATGGGCAGGCTGCTCAAAGAGACCCAGTACTTC.

The table lists this clone with a few counts. The chain combines TRBV7-3 with TRBJ2-7, with 7 bases lining up with TRBD2. With 3 bases clipped from V and 6 bases from J, the junction kept 5 bases outside the gene matches. Germline loops: CDR1 SGHTA, CDR2 FQGTGA. This CDR3 region has 13 residues. Written as DNA, the CDR3 is TGTGCCAGCAGCTTCGGGGGAGGGCTCGAGCAGTACTTC. It is translated as CASSFGGGLEQYF.

In DNA form, the CDR3 reads TGTGCCAGCAGTCCCAACAGGGGAAGGGACTCTGGGGCCAACGTCCTGACTTTC. Translating it yields CASSPNRGRDSGANVLTF. V gene TRBV25-1 combines with J gene TRBJ2-6; 7 bases are a match to TRBD1. J lost 0 bases, V lost 5 bases, and 10 bases had no gene match. CDR3 size: 18 residues. The germline gives CDR1 MGHDK, CDR2 SYGVNS.